A selection of T cell receptor beta chains follows, all from one sample in a study of OX40 agonist ivuxolimab in advanced cancers. Sequencing was performed with immunoSEQ multiplex PCR; in TCRdb, only in-frame clones are kept and a portion is missing. This table holds about 49,000 clones, 81% found once. Sequences were derived from CD4+ or CD8+ T cells sorted from blood, sampled in a trial of the OX40 agonist ivuxolimab. These receptors came from an adult with an advanced solid tumor such as melanoma, head and neck, liver or kidney cancer. Both conserved end residues are part of each CDR3. Fields, in order: V gene, clone size, J gene, D gene, CDR3 protein, CDR3 DNA. A D gene is named only where the DNA matches it firmly. Clone size is not always given. Where it is, it says once, few, many or a class for expanded clones.

v_call: TRBV7-9
clone_size: .
j_call: TRBJ2-3
d_call: TRBD2
cdr3_aa: CASSQLAGGPADTQYF
cdr3_nt: TGTGCCAGCAGCCAGTTAGCGGGAGGGCCGGCAGATACGCAGTATTTT

v_call: TRBV4-3
clone_size: .
j_call: TRBJ1-1
d_call: .
cdr3_aa: CASSQGEGYGEAFF
cdr3_nt: TGCGCCAGCAGCCAAGGCGAGGGGTATGGTGAAGCTTTCTTT

v_call: TRBV9
clone_size: .
j_call: TRBJ1-5
d_call: .
cdr3_aa: CASSVGGPSNQPQHF
cdr3_nt: TGTGCCAGCAGCGTAGGAGGACCTAGCAATCAGCCCCAGCATTTT

v_call: TRBV28
clone_size: .
j_call: TRBJ2-5
d_call: TRBD2
cdr3_aa: CASSLTLADGETQYF
cdr3_nt: TGTGCCAGCAGTTTAACCCTAGCGGATGGGGAGACCCAGTACTTC

v_call: TRBV19
clone_size: .
j_call: TRBJ2-5
d_call: TRBD2
cdr3_aa: CASSTLAGGREETQYF
cdr3_nt: TGTGCCAGTAGTACGCTAGCGGGGGGGAGGGAAGAGACCCAGTACTTC

v_call: TRBV28
clone_size: many
j_call: TRBJ2-2
d_call: .
cdr3_aa: CASSLFPGMGTGELFF
cdr3_nt: TGTGCCAGCAGTTTATTCCCGGGGATGGGCACCGGGGAGCTGTTTTTT

v_call: TRBV9
clone_size: .
j_call: TRBJ1-2
d_call: TRBD1
cdr3_aa: CASSVAMGTGVHGYTF
cdr3_nt: TGTGCCAGCAGCGTAGCCATGGGGACAGGCGTGCATGGCTACACCTTC

v_call: TRBV14
clone_size: once
j_call: TRBJ2-1
d_call: .
cdr3_aa: CASSQLGVTGPYNEQFF
cdr3_nt: TGTGCCAGCAGCCAATTAGGCGTGACGGGGCCATACAATGAGCAGTTCTTC

v_call: TRBV7-2
clone_size: .
j_call: TRBJ1-6
d_call: TRBD1
cdr3_aa: CASRPEGQGLPPLHF
cdr3_nt: TGTGCCAGCAGGCCAGAGGGACAGGGATTACCACCCCTCCACTTT

v_call: TRBV21-1
clone_size: .
j_call: TRBJ1-1
d_call: .
cdr3_aa: CASSTRDRQNTEAFF
cdr3_nt: TGTGCCAGCAGCACCAGGGACAGACAGAACACTGAAGCTTTCTTT

v_call: TRBV10-3
clone_size: .
j_call: TRBJ1-2
d_call: .
cdr3_aa: CAISDTALYGYTF
cdr3_nt: TGTGCCATCAGTGATACCGCCCTCTATGGCTACACCTTC

v_call: TRBV27
clone_size: medium-sized
j_call: TRBJ1-5
d_call: .
cdr3_aa: CASSSRMRESKDQPQHF
cdr3_nt: TGTGCCAGCAGCTCAAGAATGAGGGAGAGTAAAGATCAGCCCCAGCATTTT

v_call: TRBV28
clone_size: .
j_call: TRBJ2-2
d_call: .
cdr3_aa: CASSLEGSAGELFF
cdr3_nt: TGTGCCAGCAGTTTAGAAGGTTCAGCCGGGGAGCTGTTTTTT

v_call: TRBV7-8
clone_size: .
j_call: TRBJ2-1
d_call: .
cdr3_aa: CASKLSLVWSDEQFF
cdr3_nt: TGTGCAAGCAAATTGAGCCTTGTCTGGTCGGATGAGCAGTTCTTC

v_call: TRBV7-2
clone_size: .
j_call: TRBJ1-3
d_call: .
cdr3_aa: CASSPTGFISGNTIYF
cdr3_nt: TGTGCCAGCAGTCCTACAGGGTTTATATCTGGAAACACCATATATTTT

v_call: TRBV5-5
clone_size: .
j_call: TRBJ2-7
d_call: .
cdr3_aa: CASSWGGEQYF
cdr3_nt: TGTGCCAGCAGCTGGGGCGGGGAGCAGTACTTC

v_call: TRBV4-3
clone_size: .
j_call: TRBJ2-7
d_call: .
cdr3_aa: CASSHDTDRYEQYF
cdr3_nt: TGCGCCAGCAGCCACGATACGGACCGGTACGAGCAGTACTTC

v_call: TRBV6-5
clone_size: .
j_call: TRBJ1-3
d_call: .
cdr3_aa: CASFWNTIYF
cdr3_nt: TGTGCCAGTTTTTGGAACACCATATATTTT

v_call: TRBV7-9
clone_size: .
j_call: TRBJ1-1
d_call: .
cdr3_aa: CASSFGTEAFF
cdr3_nt: TGTGCCAGCAGCTTCGGCACTGAAGCTTTCTTT

v_call: TRBV4-3
clone_size: .
j_call: TRBJ2-2
d_call: .
cdr3_aa: CASSQMGQGYTGELFF
cdr3_nt: TGCGCCAGCAGCCAAATGGGCCAGGGCTACACCGGGGAGCTGTTTTTT

v_call: TRBV13
clone_size: .
j_call: TRBJ2-2
d_call: TRBD2
cdr3_aa: CASSLGGGTGELFF
cdr3_nt: TGTGCCAGCAGCTTGGGGGGGGGAACCGGGGAGCTGTTTTTT

v_call: TRBV9
clone_size: .
j_call: TRBJ1-1
d_call: .
cdr3_aa: CASSVKAVNTEAFF
cdr3_nt: TGTGCCAGCAGCGTAAAAGCCGTGAACACTGAAGCTTTCTTT

v_call: TRBV28
clone_size: .
j_call: TRBJ2-3
d_call: .
cdr3_aa: CASSLVLGDTQYF
cdr3_nt: TGTGCCAGCAGTTTGGTATTAGGAGATACGCAGTATTTT

v_call: TRBV28
clone_size: .
j_call: TRBJ2-2
d_call: .
cdr3_aa: CAIQGGDTGELFF
cdr3_nt: TGTGCCATACAGGGTGGGGACACCGGGGAGCTGTTTTTT

v_call: TRBV4-1
clone_size: .
j_call: TRBJ2-1
d_call: .
cdr3_aa: CASSQVEKSYNEQFF
cdr3_nt: TGCGCCAGCAGCCAAGTGGAAAAGTCCTACAATGAGCAGTTCTTC